Listed below are T cell receptor beta chains from one sample, sequenced in a study of CD8 T cells in ankylosing spondylitis. MiXCR was run by TCRdb on the 5' RACE reads, yielding one entry per CDR3 protein. This table holds a few hundred thousand distinct CDR3 sequences, about a fifth found once. Material: blood, either unsorted or a sorted T cell fraction (not recorded which). These receptors originate from a male donor with ankylosing spondylitis. The conserved cysteine and the conserved F or W are not part of the CDR3 here. The order of the fields is clone size, V gene, D gene, CDR3 protein. The D gene is left open where the match is weak. Size is stated for part of the rows, as once, few or many counts, or as a class when the clone is expanded.

>few|TRBV7-3|TRBD1
ASSLDRAKNTGELF
>few|TRBV7-2|.
ASSRRSYNEQF
>.|TRBV24-1|.
ATSTGNPTYEQY
>few|TRBV29-1|.
SVGDNTDTQY
>.|TRBV18|TRBD2
ASSSSGTSDTQY
>.|TRBV7-2|.
ASSLLRNTEAF
>many|TRBV27|.
ASSLYGIGVTEAF
>few|TRBV12-3/TRBV12-4|.
ASNPGRPVSSYNEQF
>.|TRBV7-9|.
ASSPHLGEQY
>few|TRBV6-4|.
AVPRETQY
>.|TRBV29-1|.
SLIKPGLRLETQY
>few|TRBV14|TRBD2
ASSQDGRPIDTQY
>few|TRBV7-8|.
ASRNSGDTQY
>.|TRBV18|.
ASRGLSNQPQH
>many|TRBV11-2|.
ASSLDGAVNQPQH
>many|TRBV27|TRBD2
ASWTLAGGHRTDTQY
>.|TRBV6-2/TRBV6-3|.
ASSYGPNTGELF
>many|TRBV11-2|TRBD1
ASSLNPQGKTQY
>few|TRBV5-1|.
ASSLEGGLANTGELF
>few|TRBV5-6|.
ASSHGPPADTQY
>.|TRBV5-1|.
ASISGTDPTGELF
>few|TRBV12-3/TRBV12-4|.
ASSPIRFNEQF
>.|TRBV19|TRBD2
ASSTRLAGVGNEQF
>.|TRBV11-2|.
ASSPLGGRRRTDTQY
>few|TRBV24-1|TRBD1
ATSDSGTGDQPQH
>.|TRBV25-1|.
ASSDDRMTITRETQY
>.|TRBV7-2|.
ASSLVSGANSPLH
>.|TRBV7-9|TRBD1
ASSLPGTGTSEQY
>many|TRBV29-1|.
SVDLQGPASYNEQF